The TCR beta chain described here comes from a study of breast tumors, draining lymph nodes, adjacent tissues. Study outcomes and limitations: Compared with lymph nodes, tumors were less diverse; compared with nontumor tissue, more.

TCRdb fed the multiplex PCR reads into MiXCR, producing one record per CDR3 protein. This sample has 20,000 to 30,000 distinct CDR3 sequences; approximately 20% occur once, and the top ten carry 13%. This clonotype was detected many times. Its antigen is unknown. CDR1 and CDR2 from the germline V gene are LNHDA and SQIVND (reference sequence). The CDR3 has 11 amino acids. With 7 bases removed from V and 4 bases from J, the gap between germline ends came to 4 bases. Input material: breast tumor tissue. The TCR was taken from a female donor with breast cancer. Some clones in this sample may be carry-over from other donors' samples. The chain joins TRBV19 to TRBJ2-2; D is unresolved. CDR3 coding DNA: TGTGCCAGTACGTCCACCGGGGAGCTGTTTTTT. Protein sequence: CASTSTGELFF.